The 7 T cell receptor beta chains listed next were all sequenced from one sample in a study of T cell repertoires in cytomegalovirus infection. TCRdb re-analysed the reads in MiXCR, keeping a single row per CDR3 protein. This table holds roughly 640,000 distinct CDR3 sequences, around 24% found once. Source material: CD8+ T cells from PBMCs. These receptors came from a human donor in good health (CMV status not recorded). Some clones in this sample may be carry-over from other donors' samples.

This chain joins TRBV7-9 and TRBJ2-3, with D perhaps matching TRBD2 (6 bases). Deletions cut 5 bases from V and 2 bases from J, with 14 bases between. Germline V gene sequence: CDR1 SEHNR, CDR2 FQNEAQ (reference sequence). The CDR3 has 15 residues. The CDR3 sequence: CASSLLALNTDTQYF. In DNA, the CDR3 is TGTGCCAGCAGCCTCCTAGCGTTAAACACAGATACGCAGTATTTT.

As regards this clonotype: A read error may be the cause here, since a much bigger clone is one base away. This rearrangement joins TRBV28 to TRBJ1-3; unclear D gene. The CDR3 spans 18 residues. The germline CDR1 and CDR2 sequences are MDHEN and SYDVKM. The CDR3 sequence is CANSLPWTTSSSGNTIYF. The CDR3 bases are TGTGCCAACAGTTTACCCTGGACGACCTCCAGCTCTGGAAACACCATATATTTT.

This clonotype turned up a few times. V gene TRBV6-5 combines with J gene TRBJ1-2; D may be TRBD1 (5 bases). The CDR3 is 13 residues long. V lost 1 base to trimming and J lost 2 bases, with 5 bases between them. CDR1 is MNHEY, CDR2 SVGAGI, per germline. DNA for the CDR3: TGTGCCAGCAGTTACTGGGGGAACTATGGCTACACCTTC. Residues: CASSYWGNYGYTF.

In this sample, this clonotype turned up many times. V gene TRBV7-8 combines with J gene TRBJ2-3; TRBD2 matches 11 bases. The germline V gene encodes CDR1 SGHVS and CDR2 FQNEAQ. V gave up 6 bases and J gave up 1 base; unmatched junction bases: 6. The CDR3 totals 16 residues. The CDR3 here is CASRTPTSGGTDTQYF. CDR3 nucleotide sequence: TGTGCCAGCAGAACCCCGACTAGCGGGGGCACAGATACGCAGTATTTT.

This clonotype was detected only a few times. The chain combines TRBV7-9 with TRBJ1-4; 8 bases agree with TRBD1. The length of the CDR3 is 16 residues. CDR1 and CDR2 from the germline V gene are SEHNR and FQNEAQ (reference sequence). With V trimmed by 1 base and J by 6 bases, 7 bases remained unmatched. The CDR3 nucleotides are TGTGCCAGCAGCTTAGATGGACAGGGCCTGGATGAAAAACTGTTTTTT. Translated: CASSLDGQGLDEKLFF.

Many counts were recorded for this clonotype. CDR3 in amino acids: CAHESNYGYTF. For the CDR3, the DNA is TGTGCCCACGAATCCAACTATGGCTACACCTTC. The rearrangement joins TRBV7-2 to TRBJ1-2; D gene unclear. The V end lost 11 bases, the J end lost 2 bases, and 9 bases lay between the germline ends. The CDR3 is 11 residues long. Germline-derived CDR1 and CDR2 are SGHTA and FQGNSA. The full variable domain, completed using reference TRBV7-2 and TRBJ1-2, is GAGVSQSPSNKVTEKGKDVELRCDPISGHTALYWYRQSLGQGLEFLIYFQGNSAPDKSGLPSDRFSAERTGGSVSTLTIQRTQQEDSAVYLCAHESNYGYTFGSGTRLTVV.

The chain links TRBV3-1 to TRBJ2-1, with TRBD1 as a possible D gene (6 bases). Trimming took off 0 bases at V and 0 bases at J, with 9 bases between the two ends. Germline values: CDR1 LGHDT, CDR2 YNNKEL (reference sequence). This CDR3 spans 16 amino acids. CDR3 amino acids: CASSQDQGGSYNEQFF. The DNA of the CDR3 is TGTGCCAGCAGCCAAGATCAAGGGGGCTCCTACAATGAGCAGTTCTTC.